This T cell receptor beta chain is drawn from a study of shared clonotypes between healthy human individuals. The CDR3 sequence is 17 residues long. V was cut by 5 bases and J by 0 bases, with 14 bases left in between. In germline, CDR1 is SNHLY, CDR2 FYNNEI. The data were produced by immunoSEQ multiplex PCR, yet TCRdb's version contains in-frame clones alone and is incomplete. Of 1.4 million to 1.5 million clones in the sample, roughly 97% are singletons; the top ten hold approximately 1.1%. A remark on this clone: Its antigen is not identified.

Study results and limitations: The researchers took only blood, and tissue repertoires probably look different. Around 5.4% of naive CD4 clonotypes were common to a few donors. Generally, estimated richness proved larger in naive subsets than it did in memory subsets.

This TCR was recovered from a man aged 25-45 years in good health. The chain uses TRBV2 and TRBJ2-6; no reliable D call. Material for sequencing was naive CD4+ T cells sorted from blood. Subset: CD45RA+ positively selected. Here the CDR3 DNA reads TGTGCCAGCAGTCCCCAGGTGGGAATCTCTGGGGCCAACGTCCTGACTTTC. This translates into CASSPQVGISGANVLTF.